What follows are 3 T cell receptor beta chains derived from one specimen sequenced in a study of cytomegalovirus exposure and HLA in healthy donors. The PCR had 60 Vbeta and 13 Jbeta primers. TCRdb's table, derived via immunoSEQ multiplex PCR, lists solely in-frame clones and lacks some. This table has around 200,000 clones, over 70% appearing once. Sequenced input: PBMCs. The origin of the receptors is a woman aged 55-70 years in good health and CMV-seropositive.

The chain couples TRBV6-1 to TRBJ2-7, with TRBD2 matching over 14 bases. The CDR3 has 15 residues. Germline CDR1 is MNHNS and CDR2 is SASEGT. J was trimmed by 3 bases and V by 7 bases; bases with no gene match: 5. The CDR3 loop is CASTPGLAGVYEQYF. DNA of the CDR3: TGTGCCAGCACTCCGGGACTAGCGGGAGTCTACGAGCAGTACTTC.

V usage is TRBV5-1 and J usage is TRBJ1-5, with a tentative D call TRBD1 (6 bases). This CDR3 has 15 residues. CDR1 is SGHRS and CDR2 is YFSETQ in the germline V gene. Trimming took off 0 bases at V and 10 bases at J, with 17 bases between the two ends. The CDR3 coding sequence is TGCGCCAGCAGCTTGGCCGCGACAGGAGAAGGCCCCCAGCATTTT. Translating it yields CASSLAATGEGPQHF.

The CDR3 protein is CASSLREPADTQYF. The CDR3 nucleotides read TGTGCCAGTAGTCTCCGGGAGCCGGCAGATACGCAGTATTTT. The rearrangement links TRBV19 to TRBJ2-3; D is possibly TRBD2 (6 bases). Trimming stripped 5 bases from V and 4 bases from J, with 13 bases between. The CDR3 runs 14 residues. CDR1 is LNHDA, CDR2 SQIVND, per germline (reference sequence).